Following are 5 T cell receptor beta chains from one sample sequenced in a study of regulatory T cells in long-lasting Graves disease. Arm-PCR with iRepertoire HTBI primers amplified the CDR3 regions for these TCR beta libraries. Each CDR3 protein gets one entry after TCRdb re-called the multiplex PCR reads with MiXCR. The sample yields over 500,000 distinct CDR3 sequences, approximately 15% seen once. Time point in this sample: newly diagnosed GD, antithyroid drugs for less than 3 months. The TCR library was made from RNA that had been extracted from PBMCs in TRIzol. The sample also formed part of further work on T cells in Graves' hyperthyroidism and ophthalmopathy.

The sample here was peripheral blood mononuclear cells (PBMCs), taken at new diagnosis, from a patient treated with antithyroid drugs. The receptors derive from a woman aged 25 to 45 with Graves disease.

The V call is TRBV19, the J call TRBJ2-2; weak D call: TRBD2 (5 bases). This CDR3 is 15 amino acids long. The germline V gene encodes CDR1 LNHDA and CDR2 SQIVND (reference sequence). Trimming left V 5 bases short and J 1 base short, with 11 bases between. CDR3 DNA: TGTGCCAGTAGTGAATACGGGAAGAACACCGGGGAGCTGTTTTTT. Translating it yields CASSEYGKNTGELFF.

At least ten counts were recorded for this clonotype. The chain uses TRBV11-1 and TRBJ2-7, with TRBD2 as a possible D gene (6 bases). CDR1 and CDR2 (germline): SGHAT, FQDESV (reference sequence). V was shortened by 5 bases and J by 7 bases, with 9 bases between the two germline ends. The length of the CDR3 is 11 residues. As DNA, the CDR3 is TGTGCCAGCAGCCGACGGGGGGAGCAGTACTTC. Protein: CASSRRGEQYF.

The J gene is TRBJ1-4, the V gene TRBV12-3 or TRBV12-4; the D gene is possibly TRBD1 (5 bases). Trimming took off 5 bases at V and 4 bases at J, with 14 bases between the two ends. This CDR3 contains 15 residues. This chain's CDR3 is CASSLRRGHNEKLFF. CDR3 nucleotides: TGTGCCAGCAGTCTACGACGGGGCCATAATGAAAAACTGTTTTTT.

This clonotype was seen a few times. The chain carries TRBV19 and TRBJ2-7; 10 nucleotides line up with TRBD2. Germline-derived CDR1 and CDR2 are LNHDA and SQIVND (reference sequence). This CDR3 has 13 amino acids. V trimming: 6 bases; J trimming: 6 bases; junction bases outside the gene matches: 5. CDR3 amino acids: CASSRLAGSEQYF. As DNA, the CDR3 is TGTGCCAGTAGCCGACTAGCGGGCAGCGAGCAGTACTTC.

The chain joins TRBV20-1 to TRBJ2-7; D gene ambiguous. Trimming shortened V by 3 bases and J by 7 bases, and 19 bases separated the two germline ends. There are 14 residues in the CDR3. The germline V gene has CDR1 DFQATT and CDR2 SNEGSKA (reference sequence). The CDR3 region has the DNA TGCAGTGCTAGGGGTGGGCTACCTTACTTGGAGCAGTACTTC. Its translation is CSARGGLPYLEQYF.